A selection of T cell receptor beta chains follows, all from one sample in a study of cytomegalovirus exposure and HLA in healthy donors. Profiled with immunoSEQ multiplex PCR; TCRdb holds only in-frame clones, not every one. Altogether approximately 140,000 clones are present, around 83% being singletons, with the ten largest covering approximately 1.3%. Sequenced material: PBMCs. These receptor sequences come from a male donor in good health and CMV-seropositive. The CDR3 runs from the conserved cysteine through the conserved F or W. D genes are given only for firm matches. The size field is filled for only some rows; it gives once, few, many or a size class.

d_gene: NA; v_gene: TRBV6-5; j_gene: TRBJ2-5; abundance: NA; CDR3nt: TGTGCCAGCAGTCGCACCGGGACATTACAAGAGACCCAGTACTTC; CDR3aa: CASSRTGTLQETQYF
d_gene: NA; v_gene: TRBV7-2; j_gene: TRBJ2-1; abundance: NA; CDR3nt: TGTGCCAGCATCCACGGACTCACCTCCTACAATGAGCAGTTCTTC; CDR3aa: CASIHGLTSYNEQFF
d_gene: TRBD1; v_gene: TRBV30; j_gene: TRBJ1-1; abundance: NA; CDR3nt: TGTGCCTACGACAGGGGGTACACTGAAGCTTTCTTT; CDR3aa: CAYDRGYTEAFF
d_gene: TRBD2; v_gene: TRBV5-4; j_gene: TRBJ2-2; abundance: NA; CDR3nt: TGTGCCAGCAGCTTGTTAGGCGGGAGTATTCCCGGGGAGCTGTTTTTT; CDR3aa: CASSLLGGSIPGELFF
d_gene: NA; v_gene: TRBV19; j_gene: TRBJ1-4; abundance: NA; CDR3nt: TGTGCCAGTAGTCCCCAGGGAATAGTGAGTGAAAAACTGTTTTTT; CDR3aa: CASSPQGIVSEKLFF
d_gene: TRBD1; v_gene: TRBV27; j_gene: TRBJ1-2; abundance: NA; CDR3nt: TGTGCCAGCAACCCGACAGGGGACAACTATGGCTACACCTTC; CDR3aa: CASNPTGDNYGYTF
d_gene: NA; v_gene: TRBV5-1; j_gene: TRBJ1-1; abundance: NA; CDR3nt: TGCGCCAGCAGCTCGACAGCGAACACTGAAGCTTTCTTT; CDR3aa: CASSSTANTEAFF
d_gene: TRBD2; v_gene: TRBV11-3; j_gene: TRBJ2-1; abundance: NA; CDR3nt: TGTGCCAGCAGCCGGGGACTAGCGGGGGGGCACGAGCAGTTCTTC; CDR3aa: CASSRGLAGGHEQFF
d_gene: TRBD1; v_gene: TRBV5-8; j_gene: TRBJ2-7; abundance: NA; CDR3nt: TGTGCCAGCAGCTGGGGACAGGGAGTCTACGAGCAGTACTTC; CDR3aa: CASSWGQGVYEQYF
d_gene: NA; v_gene: TRBV19; j_gene: TRBJ1-5; abundance: NA; CDR3nt: TGTGCCAGTAGTAGGAGGGACGGGTCACGGCAGCCCCAGCATTTT; CDR3aa: CASSRRDGSRQPQHF
d_gene: NA; v_gene: TRBV7-9; j_gene: TRBJ2-7; abundance: NA; CDR3nt: TGTTCCAGCAGCTTAGTGCAGAACGAGCAGTACTTC; CDR3aa: CSSSLVQNEQYF
d_gene: TRBD2; v_gene: TRBV6-1; j_gene: TRBJ2-7; abundance: few; CDR3nt: TGTGCCAGCCGACTAGCGGGAGGGCCCTACGAGCAGTACTTC; CDR3aa: CASRLAGGPYEQYF
d_gene: TRBD1; v_gene: TRBV15; j_gene: TRBJ2-7; abundance: NA; CDR3nt: TGTGCCACCAGCAGAGATTCACACCGGACAGGGTCAACCTACGAGCAGTACTTC; CDR3aa: CATSRDSHRTGSTYEQYF
d_gene: NA; v_gene: TRBV5-1; j_gene: TRBJ2-7; abundance: few; CDR3nt: TGCGCCAGCAGCTCCAGGACCTACGAGCAGTACTTC; CDR3aa: CASSSRTYEQYF
d_gene: NA; v_gene: TRBV9; j_gene: TRBJ1-4; abundance: NA; CDR3nt: TGTGCCAGCAGCGCCCAGGGTATGATCAAGGAAAAACTGTTTTTT; CDR3aa: CASSAQGMIKEKLFF
d_gene: NA; v_gene: TRBV7-2; j_gene: TRBJ2-4; abundance: NA; CDR3nt: TGTGCCAGCAGCCCCACCGGGGGGCAGGGTAGGACTCAGTACTTC; CDR3aa: CASSPTGGQGRTQYF
d_gene: NA; v_gene: TRBV5-1; j_gene: TRBJ2-3; abundance: NA; CDR3nt: TGCGCCAGCAGCTTGGCCGTTCAGAGCACAGATACGCAGTATTTT; CDR3aa: CASSLAVQSTDTQYF
d_gene: NA; v_gene: TRBV19; j_gene: TRBJ1-2; abundance: NA; CDR3nt: TGTGCCAATTCGGGGGGGCTTAACTATGGCTACACCTTC; CDR3aa: CANSGGLNYGYTF
d_gene: NA; v_gene: TRBV4-1; j_gene: TRBJ1-1; abundance: NA; CDR3nt: TGCGCCAGCAGCCAAGGAATACAGGGAGTCACTGAAGCTTTCTTT; CDR3aa: CASSQGIQGVTEAFF
d_gene: TRBD2; v_gene: TRBV28; j_gene: TRBJ2-7; abundance: NA; CDR3nt: TGTGCCAGCAGTCTGGGACTAGCGGGGATCTACGAGCAGTACTTC; CDR3aa: CASSLGLAGIYEQYF
d_gene: NA; v_gene: TRBV19; j_gene: TRBJ2-1; abundance: NA; CDR3nt: TGTGCCAGTAGTCCAGGGGGGATCAATGAGCAGTTCTTC; CDR3aa: CASSPGGINEQFF
d_gene: NA; v_gene: TRBV6-5; j_gene: TRBJ1-1; abundance: NA; CDR3nt: TGTGCCAGCAGTTACGGGGGCAGCTTCACTGAAGCTTTCTTT; CDR3aa: CASSYGGSFTEAFF
d_gene: NA; v_gene: TRBV28; j_gene: TRBJ1-2; abundance: NA; CDR3nt: TGTGCCGTTATCCCCTTGGAACAGACCTCTAACTATGGCTACACCTTC; CDR3aa: CAVIPLEQTSNYGYTF
d_gene: TRBD1; v_gene: TRBV28; j_gene: TRBJ1-5; abundance: NA; CDR3nt: TGTGCCAGCAGCAATGGACAGGGCAATCAGCCCCAGCATTTT; CDR3aa: CASSNGQGNQPQHF
d_gene: TRBD1; v_gene: TRBV5-6; j_gene: TRBJ1-2; abundance: NA; CDR3nt: TGTGCCAGCAGCTTGGTGGGACAGGGGGCGCATGGCTACACCTTC; CDR3aa: CASSLVGQGAHGYTF
d_gene: NA; v_gene: TRBV5-6; j_gene: TRBJ2-1; abundance: once; CDR3nt: TGTGCCAGCAGCTTGAGTGGGCGGGGGCCCCCCGGGGAGCAGTTCTTC; CDR3aa: CASSLSGRGPPGEQFF
d_gene: NA; v_gene: TRBV5-4; j_gene: TRBJ1-2; abundance: NA; CDR3nt: TGTGCCAGCAGCTTGCAGGGCCATGGCTACACCTTC; CDR3aa: CASSLQGHGYTF
d_gene: TRBD1; v_gene: TRBV4-3; j_gene: TRBJ2-2; abundance: NA; CDR3nt: TGCGCCAGCAGCATCTACAGGGGGGAGGGGGAGCTGTTTTTT; CDR3aa: CASSIYRGEGELFF
d_gene: TRBD2; v_gene: TRBV5-1; j_gene: TRBJ2-5; abundance: NA; CDR3nt: TGCGCCAGCAGCTTAGCGGGAGCGAGGGAGACCCAGTACTTC; CDR3aa: CASSLAGARETQYF
d_gene: NA; v_gene: TRBV6-4; j_gene: TRBJ1-2; abundance: NA; CDR3nt: TGTGCCAGCAGTGACAGGGGTATCGTTGGCTACACCTTC; CDR3aa: CASSDRGIVGYTF
d_gene: NA; v_gene: TRBV19; j_gene: TRBJ1-5; abundance: NA; CDR3nt: TGTGCCAGTAGTCCCCTGGGGGGGCGAGGATATGATCAGCCCCAGCATTTT; CDR3aa: CASSPLGGRGYDQPQHF